The rows below give T cell receptor beta chains drawn from one sample of a study of Japanese encephalitis immunity and Zika vaccine responses. MiXCR, applied by TCRdb to the 5' RACE reads, yields one record per CDR3 protein. The table shows roughly 940 distinct CDR3 sequences, with around 3% occurring only once. This specimen consisted of antigen-activated CD4+ T cells from blood, cultured, obtained during a Zika inactivated vaccine study. These receptors were collected from an adult man who received an inactivated Zika virus vaccine. Each CDR3 is given with its conserved first and last residue. D genes are given only for firm matches. A clone size is listed for some rows: how often the clone was seen (once, few, many), or a class if it is expanded.

>TRBV30|medium-sized|-|TRBJ1-1
CAWSVEGPTGGTEAFF
TGTGCCTGGAGTGTCGAGGGACCCACCGGGGGCACTGAAGCTTTCTTT
>TRBV3-1|many|-|TRBJ2-7
CASSQVIGGSYEQYF
TGTGCCAGCAGCCAAGTAATTGGAGGGAGCTACGAGCAGTACTTC
>TRBV3-1|medium-sized|TRBD2|TRBJ2-3
CASSQRLAGVDTQYF
TGTGCCAGCAGCCAAAGACTAGCGGGGGTGGATACGCAGTATTTT
>TRBV7-2|large|-|TRBJ2-4
CASSLVGGFGKNIQYF
TGTGCCAGCAGCTTAGTTGGGGGGTTCGGCAAAAACATTCAGTACTTC
>TRBV4-1|medium-sized|-|TRBJ2-6
CASSQEGRAGANVLTF
TGCGCCAGCAGCCAAGAGGGCAGGGCTGGGGCCAACGTCCTGACTTTC
>TRBV30|medium-sized|-|TRBJ1-4
CACLQLATNEKLFF
TGTGCCTGCCTACAATTAGCAACTAATGAAAAACTGTTTTTT
>TRBV5-6|large|TRBD1|TRBJ2-5
CASSSPSQGAQETQYF
TGTGCCAGCAGCTCTCCGTCACAGGGGGCCCAAGAGACCCAGTACTTC
>TRBV29-1|medium-sized|-|TRBJ1-1
CSVGTGVDTEAFF
TGCAGCGTTGGGACTGGTGTAGACACTGAAGCTTTCTTT
>TRBV6-2/TRBV6-3|medium-sized|-|TRBJ2-6
CASARDTSSGANVLTF
TGTGCCAGCGCCCGAGACACTAGCTCTGGGGCCAACGTCCTGACTTTC
>TRBV5-1|medium-sized|-|TRBJ2-1
CASSLDFNEQFF
TGCGCCAGCAGCTTGGACTTCAATGAGCAGTTCTTC
>TRBV12-3/TRBV12-4|medium-sized|-|TRBJ2-1
CASSSVTGGPYNEQFF
TGTGCCAGCAGTTCTGTGACGGGGGGCCCCTACAATGAGCAGTTCTTC
>TRBV6-5|medium-sized|-|TRBJ1-6
CASRQDSPTNNSPLHF
TGTGCCAGCAGACAAGATTCCCCAACTAATAATTCACCCCTCCACTTT
>TRBV27|medium-sized|TRBD1|TRBJ1-2
CASSSTGVYGYTF
TGTGCCAGCAGTTCGACAGGGGTATATGGCTACACCTTC
>TRBV20-1|large|TRBD2|TRBJ2-5
CSARQTSGIFETQYF
TGCAGTGCTAGACAAACTAGCGGGATTTTCGAGACCCAGTACTTC
>TRBV5-4|medium-sized|-|TRBJ1-4
CASSLGGSTNEKLFF
TGTGCCAGCAGCTTGGGTGGGAGCACTAATGAAAAACTGTTTTTT
>TRBV7-8|many|TRBD1|TRBJ2-7
CASSLGTGTRGEQYF
TGTGCCAGCAGCCTAGGGACAGGGACTCGTGGCGAGCAGTACTTC
>TRBV10-2|large|-|TRBJ1-1
CASSGAGEAFF
TGCGCCAGCAGTGGGGCAGGCGAAGCTTTCTTT
>TRBV5-1|-|-|TRBJ2-1
CASSYNEQFF
TGCGCCAGCTCCTACAATGAGCAGTTCTTC
>TRBV6-2/TRBV6-3|many|-|TRBJ1-4
CASSGGGPGEKLFF
TGTGCCAGCAGCGGAGGGGGGCCGGGTGAAAAACTGTTTTTT
>TRBV28|large|TRBD1|TRBJ2-7
CASSSPGQSYEQYF
TGTGCCAGCAGTTCCCCGGGACAGAGCTACGAGCAGTACTTC
>TRBV5-4|many|-|TRBJ2-3
CASSSRGAGTDTQYF
TGTGCCAGCAGCTCAAGGGGGGCCGGCACAGATACGCAGTATTTT
>TRBV6-6|large|TRBD1|TRBJ2-6
CASSNDQGAGANVLTF
TGTGCCAGCAGTAACGACCAGGGGGCTGGGGCCAACGTCCTGACTTTC
>TRBV6-2/TRBV6-3|medium-sized|-|TRBJ2-5
CASSYPRAGSETQYF
TGTGCCAGCAGTTACCCCAGGGCGGGGTCGGAGACCCAGTACTTC
>TRBV20-1|medium-sized|-|TRBJ2-3
CSAPSVYSADTQYF
TGCAGTGCTCCATCTGTTTATAGTGCAGATACGCAGTATTTT
>TRBV12-5|large|TRBD1|TRBJ1-5
CASGFDRGNQPQHF
TGTGCTAGTGGTTTTGACAGGGGAAATCAGCCCCAGCATTTT
>TRBV20-1|many|-|TRBJ1-2
CSARAVGRDDGYTF
TGCAGTGCCAGGGCCGTGGGCAGGGACGATGGCTACACCTTC
>TRBV3-1|-|TRBD2|TRBJ2-3
CASSQGLAGGTDTQYF
TGTGCCAGCAGCCAAGGGCTAGCGGGGGGCACAGATACGCAGTATTTT
>TRBV5-1|medium-sized|-|TRBJ1-2
CASSLGDGGSNYGYTF
TGCGCCAGCAGCTTGGGTGACGGAGGATCGAACTATGGCTACACCTTC
>TRBV12-3/TRBV12-4|few|-|TRBJ1-1
CASSFSTEAFF
TGTGCCAGCAGTTTTTCCACTGAAGCTTTCTTT
>TRBV29-1|many|-|TRBJ1-5
CSVEAVGQPQHF
TGCAGCGTTGAGGCAGTGGGTCAGCCCCAGCATTTT
>TRBV19|many|TRBD1|TRBJ1-2
CASTPTGTYGYTF
TGTGCCAGTACCCCGACAGGGACGTATGGCTACACCTTC
>TRBV7-7|medium-sized|TRBD1|TRBJ2-5
CASSFDREETQYF
TGTGCCAGCAGCTTCGACAGGGAAGAGACCCAGTACTTC
>TRBV30|-|-|TRBJ2-1
CAWSVKRASSYNEQFF
TGTGCCTGGAGTGTTAAGCGGGCCAGCTCCTACAATGAGCAGTTCTTC
>TRBV12-3/TRBV12-4|-|-|TRBJ1-2
CASSFGSWDSTRFF
TGTGCCAGCAGTTTCGGTAGCTGGGACTCGACACGGTTCTTC
>TRBV4-1|large|-|TRBJ2-3
CASSSARGAPLSTDTQYF
TGCGCCAGCAGCTCAGCTAGGGGAGCACCACTTAGCACAGATACGCAGTATTTT
>TRBV2|medium-sized|-|TRBJ1-5
CASSPGPEGQPQHF
TGTGCCAGCAGCCCCGGACCTGAGGGACAGCCCCAGCATTTT
>TRBV19|few|TRBD1|TRBJ1-6
CASSPGGSYNSPLHF
TGTGCCAGTAGTCCAGGGGGCTCCTATAATTCACCCCTCCACTTT
>TRBV6-1|medium-sized|-|TRBJ1-3
CASEGPGSGNTIYF
TGTGCCTCCGAGGGGCCCGGCTCTGGAAACACCATATATTTT
>TRBV6-6|large|TRBD2|TRBJ2-5
CASSLGVGGETQYF
TGTGCCAGCAGCCTCGGGGTGGGGGGGGAGACCCAGTACTTC
>TRBV29-1|many|TRBD1|TRBJ2-7
CSVTTGFEQYF
TGCAGCGTTACGACAGGGTTCGAGCAGTACTTC
>TRBV11-2|large|-|TRBJ2-2
CASSLDVQGINTGELFF
TGTGCCAGCAGCTTAGATGTACAGGGCATTAACACCGGGGAGCTGTTTTTT
>TRBV4-3|medium-sized|-|TRBJ2-5
CASSHVGEETQYF
TGCGCCAGCAGCCACGTGGGGGAAGAGACCCAGTACTTC
>TRBV5-4|medium-sized|-|TRBJ1-2
CASSLDTVTGDYGYTF
TGTGCCAGCAGCTTGGATACTGTGACAGGCGACTATGGCTACACCTTC
>TRBV4-2|medium-sized|-|TRBJ1-1
CASSREGAEAFF
TGTGCCAGCAGCCGAGAGGGGGCTGAAGCTTTCTTT
>TRBV6-5|medium-sized|TRBD1|TRBJ1-1
CASSQQGRDTEAFF
TGTGCCAGCAGTCAACAGGGGAGGGACACTGAAGCTTTCTTT
>TRBV5-4|many|TRBD2|TRBJ2-2
CVSGSGGAITSNTGELFF
TGTGTCAGCGGGTCCGGGGGGGCTATTACATCGAACACCGGGGAGCTGTTTTTT
>TRBV15|large|-|TRBJ2-2
CATTGGVTGELFF
TGTGCCACCACTGGCGGTGTCACCGGGGAGCTGTTTTTT
>TRBV20-1|many|-|TRBJ1-1
CSAPLIGNTEAFF
TGCAGTGCTCCACTGATAGGGAACACTGAAGCTTTCTTT
>TRBV4-1|many|-|TRBJ2-2
CASSQDVSAVGATGELFF
TGCGCCAGCAGCCAAGATGTGTCGGCGGTGGGGGCGACCGGGGAGCTGTTTTTT